These T cell receptor beta chains were read from a single sample in a study of T-cell memory formation after mild COVID-19. TCRdb reprocessed the 5' RACE reads via MiXCR and lists one record per CDR3 protein. The data show 200,000 to 250,000 distinct CDR3 sequences, with over 8.5% seen just once and 22% held by the top ten. Input material: PBMCs or a T cell subset sorted from them (not recorded which). The receptors come from a young man who had mild COVID-19 (a few samples of this study predate the infection). Cell type and time point are not known. Each CDR3 is given with its conserved first and last residue. Fields, in order: clone size, V gene, J gene, D gene, CDR3 length, CDR3 protein, CDR3 DNA. The D gene is left open where the match is weak. Clone size is not always given. Where it is, it says once, few, many or a class for expanded clones.

NA	TRBV4-3	TRBJ2-5	TRBD1	15	CASSPGQGDLETQYF	TGCGCCAGCAGTCCGGGACAGGGGGATTTGGAGACCCAGTACTTC
many	TRBV12-3/TRBV12-4	TRBJ1-1	TRBD1	15	CASTLTGGGYTEAFF	TGTGCCAGCACCCTGACAGGGGGCGGATACACTGAAGCTTTCTTT
few	TRBV11-1	TRBJ2-4	NA	12	CASSLGPDIQYF	TGTGCCAGCAGCTTAGGCCCGGACATTCAGTACTTC
many	TRBV18	TRBJ2-3	NA	14	CASSPNAATDTQYF	TGTGCCAGCTCACCAAATGCTGCCACAGATACGCAGTATTTT
NA	TRBV12-3/TRBV12-4	TRBJ2-1	NA	13	CASSPGTADEQFF	TGTGCCAGCAGTCCCGGGACCGCTGATGAGCAGTTCTTC
few	TRBV7-2	TRBJ1-2	NA	13	CASSSAEYYGYTF	TGTGCCAGCAGCTCCGCAGAATACTATGGCTACACCTTC
NA	TRBV6-5	TRBJ1-5	NA	13	CATGVGSNQPQHF	TGTGCCACGGGGGTGGGCAGCAATCAGCCCCAGCATTTT
NA	TRBV5-1	TRBJ2-2	NA	14	CASTQGRNTGELFF	TGCGCCAGCACCCAGGGACGGAACACCGGGGAGCTGTTTTTT
many	TRBV4-1	TRBJ2-3	TRBD2	13	CASSAGVTDTQYF	TGCGCCAGCAGCGCGGGGGTCACAGATACGCAGTATTTT
NA	TRBV7-2	TRBJ2-1	TRBD1	15	CASSFRAGGGNEQFF	TGTGCCAGCAGCTTTAGGGCAGGGGGCGGAAATGAGCAGTTCTTC
NA	TRBV15	TRBJ1-4	TRBD1	12	CATSREGQKLFF	TGTGCCACCAGCAGAGAGGGACAGAAACTGTTTTTT
NA	TRBV18	TRBJ2-2	NA	14	CASSSPGNTGELFF	TGTGCCAGCTCAAGCCCGGGAAACACCGGGGAGCTGTTTTTT
once	TRBV7-8	TRBJ2-1	TRBD2	16	CASSRFAGDSYTEQFF	TGTGCCAGCAGCCGGTTTGCGGGGGACTCCTACACTGAGCAGTTCTTC
NA	TRBV15	TRBJ2-3	NA	13	CATSSHGADTQYF	TGTGCCACCAGCAGTCATGGCGCAGATACGCAGTATTTT
NA	TRBV5-1	TRBJ2-1	TRBD1	16	CASSLGPGQGYNEQFF	TGCGCCAGCAGCTTGGGGCCGGGACAGGGGTACAATGAGCAGTTCTTC
NA	TRBV28	TRBJ2-1	TRBD2	13	CASGSGGVWEQFF	TGTGCCAGCGGTAGCGGGGGGGTATGGGAGCAGTTCTTC
many	TRBV7-2	TRBJ2-3	TRBD2	16	CASSLIGGGGVDTQYF	TGTGCCAGCAGCTTAATCGGGGGGGGTGGAGTGGATACGCAGTATTTT
few	TRBV15	TRBJ2-3	NA	13	CATSTGDKDTQYF	TGTGCCACCAGCACGGGGGATAAAGATACGCAGTATTTT
few	TRBV6-5	TRBJ2-3	TRBD2	15	CASNIASGGLDTQYF	TGTGCCAGCAATATAGCTAGCGGGGGACTGGATACGCAGTATTTT
few	TRBV30	TRBJ2-1	NA	16	CAWSERFSGSYNEQFF	TGTGCCTGGAGTGAGAGATTTAGCGGCTCCTACAATGAGCAGTTCTTC
many	TRBV7-2	TRBJ2-7	NA	15	CASSRDSVVLYEQYF	TGTGCCAGCAGCCGCGACTCGGTAGTCCTCTACGAGCAGTACTTC
NA	TRBV20-1	TRBJ1-1	NA	14	CSARDRVVNTEAFF	TGCAGTGCTAGAGACAGGGTGGTGAACACTGAAGCTTTCTTT
NA	TRBV18	TRBJ1-1	TRBD1	15	CASSPLQGGDTEAFF	TGTGCCAGCTCACCCTTACAGGGGGGCGACACTGAAGCTTTCTTT
few	TRBV6-6	TRBJ1-3	NA	13	CASKGTSGNTIYF	TGTGCCAGCAAGGGGACCTCTGGAAACACCATATATTTT
NA	TRBV5-5	TRBJ1-1	NA	14	CASSLDVLGPEAFF	TGTGCCAGCAGCTTGGACGTTCTGGGGCCTGAAGCTTTCTTT
once	TRBV10-3	TRBJ2-1	TRBD1	17	CATLGTVSYRSYNEQFF	TGTGCCACCCTCGGGACAGTTTCTTATCGCTCCTACAATGAGCAGTTCTTC
NA	TRBV4-3	TRBJ2-7	NA	14	CASSQVGGPSEQYF	TGCGCCAGCAGCCAAGTAGGCGGGCCCTCCGAGCAGTACTTC
NA	TRBV12-3/TRBV12-4	TRBJ1-6	NA	15	CASSPLEGTNSPLHF	TGTGCCAGCAGCCCTTTGGAGGGTACCAATTCACCCCTCCACTTT
NA	TRBV4-3	TRBJ1-2	NA	13	CASSQDGLYGYTF	TGCGCCAGCAGCCAAGATGGCTTGTATGGCTACACCTTC
NA	TRBV20-1	TRBJ1-1	NA	12	CSALLGNTEAFF	TGCAGTGCCCTTCTGGGGAACACTGAAGCTTTCTTT
few	TRBV7-7	TRBJ2-6	NA	16	CASSPGLSSGANVLTF	TGTGCCAGCAGCCCGGGGCTTAGCTCTGGGGCCAACGTCCTGACTTTC
few	TRBV12-3/TRBV12-4	TRBJ1-1	TRBD1	13	CASRRTGVGMAFF	TGTGCCAGCAGAAGGACAGGGGTTGGTATGGCTTTCTTT
many	TRBV5-1	TRBJ1-4	NA	15	CASSSTSGTNEKLFF	TGCGCCAGCAGCTCCACTAGCGGAACTAATGAAAAACTGTTTTTT
NA	TRBV14	TRBJ1-2	NA	14	CASSQDHRFYGYTF	TGTGCCAGCAGCCAAGATCACAGATTCTATGGCTACACCTTC
NA	TRBV7-3	TRBJ2-3	NA	13	CASSSRRGDTQYF	TGTGCCAGCAGCTCCCGACGGGGGGATACGCAGTATTTT
few	TRBV6-4	TRBJ1-6	NA	13	CASSRVYNSPLHF	TGTGCCAGCAGCCGGGTGTATAATTCACCCCTCCACTTT
few	TRBV29-1	TRBJ1-2	NA	10	CSVSQSGYTF	TGCAGCGTTTCCCAGAGTGGCTACACCTTC
many	TRBV9	TRBJ2-4	NA	15	CASSPTPGGSNIQYF	TGTGCCAGCAGCCCGACGCCTGGCGGGTCAAACATTCAGTACTTC
few	TRBV2	TRBJ1-6	TRBD1	15	CASSADRGPISPLHF	TGTGCCAGCAGTGCGGACAGGGGGCCGATTTCACCCCTCCACTTT
NA	TRBV27	TRBJ2-2	TRBD1	14	CASRQGARTGELFF	TGTGCCAGCAGACAGGGGGCGAGAACCGGGGAGCTGTTTTTT
NA	TRBV12-3/TRBV12-4	TRBJ1-2	NA	13	CASSLWQVYGYTF	TGTGCCAGCAGTTTATGGCAGGTCTATGGCTACACCTTC
NA	TRBV27	TRBJ1-5	TRBD1	17	CASSLTAGGTGNQPQHF	TGTGCCAGCAGTTTAACGGCAGGGGGCACGGGCAATCAGCCCCAGCATTTT
few	TRBV6-6	TRBJ1-1	NA	13	CASMARGDTEAFF	TGTGCCAGCATGGCACGGGGAGACACTGAAGCTTTCTTT
NA	TRBV7-2	TRBJ2-3	TRBD1	14	CASSVDRVADTQYF	TGTGCCAGCAGCGTCGACAGGGTCGCAGATACGCAGTATTTT
many	TRBV7-9	TRBJ2-3	TRBD2	13	CASGGGAEDTQYF	TGTGCCAGCGGCGGGGGGGCCGAAGATACGCAGTATTTT
few	TRBV4-1	TRBJ2-1	NA	15	CASSPRPGRSNEQFF	TGCGCCAGCAGCCCGAGGCCGGGACGCAGCAATGAGCAGTTCTTC
NA	TRBV4-3	TRBJ2-1	TRBD1	14	CASSHRGQLAEQFF	TGCGCCAGCAGCCACAGGGGGCAACTAGCTGAGCAGTTCTTC
NA	TRBV7-9	TRBJ2-7	TRBD1	14	CASSAGQVRGEQYF	TGTGCCAGCAGCGCTGGACAGGTCAGGGGCGAGCAGTACTTC